These 24 T cell receptor beta chains originate from one sample sequenced in a study of blood T cell repertoires in COVID-19. The table came from immunoSEQ multiplex PCR; TCRdb's copy has only in-frame clones and leaves some out. The sample records roughly 50,000 clones, around 89% being singletons. Sequencing input: peripheral blood. The origin of the receptors is a woman in her sixties or seventies with active COVID-19.

V usage is TRBV19 and J usage is TRBJ1-3; D unclear. The CDR3 spans 15 residues. V was trimmed by 5 bases and J by 0 bases, leaving 11 bases between them. The germline V gene encodes CDR1 LNHDA and CDR2 SQIVND (reference sequence). DNA for the CDR3: TGTGCCAGTAGTCCCGACATTATCTCTGGAAACACCATATATTTT. It is translated as CASSPDIISGNTIYF.

As DNA, the CDR3 is TGTGCCAGCAGTCCTGGACTTCTCTATGGCTACACCTTC. It is translated as CASSPGLLYGYTF. The chain is built from TRBV28 and TRBJ1-2; D remains ambiguous. Germline V gives CDR1 MDHEN, CDR2 SYDVKM. V was pared by 5 bases and J by 4 bases, with 11 bases between. The CDR3 spans 13 residues.

This chain uses TRBV10-2 with TRBJ1-2; a possible D gene is TRBD1 (6 bases). Trimming stripped 3 bases from V and 0 bases from J, with 8 bases between. The germline V gene encodes CDR1 WSHSY and CDR2 SAAADI. The CDR3 spans 14 residues. The CDR3 here is CASSDTGTNYGYTF. The CDR3 DNA follows: TGCGCCAGCAGTGATACAGGGACTAACTATGGCTACACCTTC.

The J gene is TRBJ1-2, the V gene TRBV5-6; unclear D gene. The V gene lost 4 bases and the J gene lost 4 bases, with 17 bases spanning the gap. CDR1 and CDR2 from the germline V gene are SGHDT and YYEEEE. This CDR3 contains 15 residues. The CDR3 reads CASSRPGSSGYGYTF. The CDR3 nucleotides read TGTGCCAGCAGCCGTCCGGGAAGCTCGGGCTATGGCTACACCTTC.

This sequence joins TRBV7-2 and TRBJ1-5; TRBD1 aligns across 10 bases. V shed 6 bases, J shed 4 bases, and the junction held 0 bases outside the gene matches. The CDR3 is made up of 13 amino acids. The V gene's germline CDR1 is SGHTA and CDR2 FQGNSA. CDR3 in amino acids: CASRGQGNQPQHF. CDR3 bases: TGTGCCAGCAGGGGACAGGGGAATCAGCCCCAGCATTTT.

The J gene is TRBJ1-3, the V gene TRBV10-3; possibly TRBD1 for D (6 bases). Trimming removed 2 bases from V and 0 bases from J, with 11 bases in between. The CDR3 length is 16 residues. CDR1 is ENHRY and CDR2 is SYGVKD in the germline V gene. CDR3 DNA sequence: TGTGCCATCAGTGAGACGAGGGGGATCTCTGGAAACACCATATATTTT. The encoded protein is CAISETRGISGNTIYF.

This clone was recorded only once. The J gene is TRBJ2-5, the V gene TRBV7-2; TRBD2 matches 10 bases. Germline lookup yields CDR1 SGHTA and CDR2 FQGNSA. This CDR3 region has 17 residues. Trimming at V came to 5 bases and at J to 5 bases, leaving 14 bases not matched to a gene. CDR3 residues: CASSKGVLAGARETQYF. The CDR3 nucleotides read TGTGCCAGCAGCAAAGGGGTGCTAGCGGGGGCTAGGGAGACCCAGTACTTC.

The rearrangement links TRBV9 to TRBJ2-7; D is undetermined. The CDR3 extends over 13 amino acids. Trimming removed 0 bases at V and 3 bases at J, with 7 bases between. Germline CDR1 is SGDLS and CDR2 is YYNGEE. CDR3 DNA sequence: TGTGCCAGCAGCGTAGCTCCCCGCTACGAGCAGTACTTC. This encodes CASSVAPRYEQYF.

The chain has TRBV19 and TRBJ1-4; no firm D call. The CDR3 spans 15 residues. The germline gives CDR1 LNHDA, CDR2 SQIVND (reference sequence). Trimming took 1 base from V and 5 from J, leaving 11 bases between them. CDR3 sequence reads: CASSIGGGRNEKLFF. CDR3 sequence (DNA): TGTGCCAGTAGTATAGGAGGCGGCAGAAATGAAAAACTGTTTTTT.

The chain recombines TRBV12-3 or TRBV12-4 with TRBJ1-6; D is ambiguous. CDR3 size: 12 residues. Trimming took 6 bases from V and 10 from J, leaving 10 bases between them. The CDR3 coding sequence is TGTGCCAGCAGCCCGGGGTACTCACCCCTCCACTTT. Translation: CASSPGYSPLHF.

This clone was seen a handful of times. The chain has TRBV7-9 and TRBJ1-6, with a weak D call TRBD1 (5 bases). Germline V gene data show CDR1 as SEHNR and CDR2 as FQNEAQ (reference sequence). Trimming cost V 7 bases and J 0 bases, with 13 bases left between them. The CDR3 spans 16 residues. In nucleotides, the CDR3 is TGTGCCAGCATCAAAGACAGAAGCTCCTATAATTCACCCCTCCACTTT. Protein: CASIKDRSSYNSPLHF. Full variable domain (remainder filled in from reference TRBV7-9 and TRBJ1-6): DTGVSQNPRHKITKRGQNVTFRCDPISEHNRLYWYRQTLGQGPEFLTYFQNEAQLEKSRLLSDRFSAERPKGSFSTLEIQRTEQGDSAMYLCASIKDRSSYNSPLHFGNGTRLTVT.

The rearrangement joins TRBV6-1 to TRBJ2-3; 8 bases fit TRBD1. Per germline, CDR1 MNHNS and CDR2 SASEGT. Trimming removed 6 bases from V and 3 bases from J; junction bases left unmatched: 11. The CDR3 is 16 residues long. CDR3 nucleotide sequence: TGTGCCAGCAGAGAATGGACAGGGATGGTAACAGATACGCAGTATTTT. It yields the protein CASREWTGMVTDTQYF.

This chain connects TRBV5-4 to TRBJ1-6; tentative D call: TRBD1 (6 bases). CDR1 SGHNT and CDR2 YYREEE come from the germline V gene (reference sequence). The CDR3 sequence is 15 residues long. V was clipped by 0 bases and J by 7 bases, with 11 bases between them. Here the CDR3 reads CASSLGGGGNSPLHF. CDR3 sequence (DNA): TGTGCCAGCAGCTTGGGCGGGGGCGGAAATTCACCCCTCCACTTT.

The CDR3 loop is CASSTRTGGVETQYF. Here the CDR3 DNA reads TGTGCCAGCAGTACCAGGACAGGGGGGGTAGAGACCCAGTACTTC. The rearrangement uses TRBV25-1 and TRBJ2-5; 10 bases match TRBD1. This CDR3 has 15 residues. The V and J ends lost 5 bases and 4 bases, in that order; junction bases with no gene match: 7. Germline CDR1 reads MGHDK; CDR2 reads SYGVNS.

This clone turned up a few times. The J gene is TRBJ1-2, the V gene TRBV30; no firm D call. The germline gives CDR1 GTSNPN, CDR2 SVGIG (reference sequence). The CDR3 covers 13 residues. Deletions cut 0 bases from V and 1 base from J, with 6 bases between. Written as DNA, the CDR3 is TGTGCCTGGAGTGTACAGAGTAACTATGGCTACACCTTC. Amino acid sequence: CAWSVQSNYGYTF.

The chain couples TRBV2 to TRBJ1-5; 7 bases fit TRBD1. This CDR3 is 15 amino acids long. CDR1 and CDR2 (germline): SNHLY, FYNNEI. J gave up 1 base and V 6 bases, and 6 bases lay outside the gene matches. CDR3 region: CASSTRQGSNQPQHF. The DNA for the CDR3 is TGTGCCAGCAGCACCCGACAGGGAAGCAATCAGCCCCAGCATTTT.

This clone showed up just a few times. The chain links TRBV5-1 to TRBJ1-3; 7 bases align to TRBD1. CDR1 is SGHRS, CDR2 YFSETQ, per germline. The CDR3 is 15 residues long. With 4 bases clipped from V and 0 bases from J, the junction kept 4 bases outside the gene matches. The CDR3 here is CASSPDRSSGNTIYF. The CDR3 bases are TGCGCCAGCAGCCCGGACAGGAGCTCTGGAAACACCATATATTTT.

The chain carries TRBV30 and TRBJ2-1; a possible D gene is TRBD2 (5 bases). The germline CDR1 and CDR2 sequences are GTSNPN and SVGIG (reference sequence). Trimming removed 0 bases from V and 8 bases from J, with 14 bases in between. The CDR3 has 14 residues. The DNA of the CDR3 is TGTGCCTGGAGTGTCCGGCGAATTAGCGATGAGCAGTTCTTC. Its protein is CAWSVRRISDEQFF.

This chain links TRBV30 with TRBJ1-1; a possible D gene is TRBD1 (6 bases). The CDR3 runs to 13 residues. V lost 2 bases and J lost 0, with 7 bases in between. Germline V CDR1 and CDR2: GTSNPN, SVGIG (reference sequence). The CDR3 DNA follows: TGTGCCTGGAGTAAGGGGGTGAACACTGAAGCTTTCTTT. This gives the protein CAWSKGVNTEAFF.

This chain links TRBV19 with TRBJ1-1, with 8 bases that match TRBD1. CDR3 length: 16 amino acids. Germline V gene data show CDR1 as LNHDA and CDR2 as SQIVND (reference sequence). The V and J ends lost 4 bases and 1 base, in that order; junction bases with no gene match: 8. CDR3 protein: CASSTGGTVGNTEAFF. DNA for the CDR3: TGTGCCAGTAGTACAGGGGGCACGGTTGGGAACACTGAAGCTTTCTTT.

The genes are TRBV9 and TRBJ2-6; 7 bases are shared with TRBD1. The J segment lost 2 bases and the V segment lost 2 bases, leaving 4 bases of the junction unmatched. The germline V gene has CDR1 SGDLS and CDR2 YYNGEE. The CDR3 runs to 16 residues. CDR3 bases: TGTGCCAGCAGCGTGGGACAGAACCCTGGGGCCAACGTCCTGACTTTC. Translation gives CASSVGQNPGANVLTF.

This rearrangement joins TRBV4-2 to TRBJ2-3; maybe TRBD1 (6 bases). CDR1 LGHNA and CDR2 YNFKEQ come from the germline V gene. The V end was cut by 0 bases, the J end by 2 bases, with 15 bases between. CDR3 size: 17 residues. CDR3 sequence (DNA): TGTGCCAGCAGCCAAGAGGTCGGCCGGGACAACACAGATACGCAGTATTTT. It translates to CASSQEVGRDNTDTQYF.

This sequence joins TRBV20-1 and TRBJ1-2; no clear D. V lost 0 bases to trimming and J lost 9 bases, with 8 bases between them. Germline assignment: CDR1 DFQATT and CDR2 SNEGSKA (reference sequence). The CDR3 has 11 residues. CDR3 loop: CSARDPPSYTF. CDR3 nucleotide sequence: TGCAGTGCTAGAGACCCCCCTAGCTACACCTTC.

The chain carries TRBV5-1 and TRBJ1-1; D is unclear. The CDR3 length is 13 residues. V was pared by 2 bases and J by 0 bases, with 5 bases between. Germline assignment: CDR1 SGHRS and CDR2 YFSETQ. CDR3 protein: CASSFDMNTEAFF. CDR3 nucleotides: TGCGCCAGCAGCTTTGACATGAACACTGAAGCTTTCTTT.